This is a list of T cell receptor beta chains from one sample in a study of response to subunit inactivated influenza vaccine. TCRdb recomputed calls from the RT-PCR reads with MiXCR, one row per CDR3 protein. The sample contains 710,000 or so distinct CDR3 sequences, approximately 14% of which appear only once. The source was PBMCs from blood, collected about 11 days after vaccination. These TCRs come from a man over 45 who received an inactivated influenza vaccine. CDR3s leave out the opening cysteine and the closing phenylalanine or tryptophan.

v_call cdr3_aa
TRBV5-5 ASSRGQGGQPQH
TRBV3-1 ASSGAPSGESGELF
TRBV20-1 SARRGPTNEKLF
TRBV15 ATWGGHGDQF
TRBV28 ASTAANVETQY
TRBV3-1 ASSPHGGVSDTQY
TRBV6-5 ASSYLLRLAGDTDTQY
TRBV6-2/TRBV6-3 ASSSSGLTQF
TRBV7-8 ASSLNGGSKY
TRBV20-1 SAMLAGRYEQY
TRBV10-3 AISEATLGNEQY
TRBV20-1 CARDKRSANEKLF
TRBV18 ASSPPGTSRYNEQF
TRBV25-1 ASSERPTGELF
TRBV6-2/TRBV6-3 ASTNSVGGYT
TRBV28 ATDRVGYEQY
TRBV28 ASSFLPRETQY
TRBV11-1 ASSLFVAGPSSYNEQF
TRBV6-5 ASSYGTEQF
TRBV4-3 ASSQGTGSNTEAF
TRBV2 ASSPRVVNTGELF
TRBV20-1 SAARDFQPQH
TRBV20-1 SARPLTGGYEQY
TRBV12-3/TRBV12-4 ASSLLVSYNEQF
TRBV5-1 ASSLPDSGEQF
TRBV2 ASSDGVSGVWF